A single sample gave rise to the 16 T cell receptor beta chains below, sequenced in a study of cytomegalovirus exposure and HLA in healthy donors. Researchers ran the PCR with 60 Vbeta and 13 Jbeta primers. The assay was immunoSEQ multiplex PCR, and TCRdb's table has in-frame clones only and misses some. Among around 87,000 clones listed, 76% were seen once. The material sequenced was PBMCs. Receptors were obtained from a man aged 35-49 years in good health and CMV-seronegative.

The chain combines TRBV6-5 with TRBJ2-7; TRBD1 matches 11 bases. The CDR3 sequence is 14 residues long. Germline lookup yields CDR1 MNHEY and CDR2 SVGAGI. J gave up 8 bases and V 6 bases, and 9 bases lay outside the gene matches. The CDR3 sequence: CASRPGTGGNQQYF. The CDR3, as DNA: TGTGCCAGCAGACCCGGGACAGGGGGAAATCAGCAGTACTTC.

A word on this clone: The junction departs from the called germline gene at one end, perhaps through a read error. The J gene is TRBJ1-2, the V gene TRBV15, with a weak D call TRBD1 (6 bases). CDR1 and CDR2 (germline): LNHNV, YYDKDF (reference sequence). There are 15 residues in the CDR3. The CDR3 bases are TGTGCCACCAGCAGAGATCGGGGACACGGGCGCGGCTACCCCTTC. Translation: CATSRDRGHGRGYPF.

This clone was counted a few times. The rearrangement joins TRBV7-2 to TRBJ1-2; D gene ambiguous. The CDR3 spans 13 residues. Germline V CDR1 and CDR2: SGHTA, FQGNSA. The V gene lost 1 base and the J gene lost 3 bases, with 6 bases spanning the gap. As DNA, the CDR3 is TGTGCCAGCAGCTTAGACAGAGACTATGGCTACACCTTC. Translating gives CASSLDRDYGYTF.

The J gene is TRBJ1-1, the V gene TRBV27; D remains ambiguous. V shed 3 bases and J shed 5 bases, with 7 bases lying between them. CDR3 length equals 12 residues. CDR1 and CDR2 (germline): MNHEY, SMNVEV (reference sequence). CDR3 residues: CASSLVRTEAFF. The CDR3 region has the DNA TGTGCCAGCAGTTTGGTCAGGACTGAAGCTTTCTTT.

The V call is TRBV6-4, the J call TRBJ2-3; 11 positions agree with TRBD2. The ends lost 5 bases at V and 1 base at J; junction bases unmatched: 2. This CDR3 region has 15 residues. The germline gives CDR1 MRHNA, CDR2 SNTAGT. The CDR3 is CASSLLAGGTDTQYF. For the CDR3, the DNA is TGTGCCAGCAGTTTACTAGCGGGGGGCACAGATACGCAGTATTTT.

This clone came up a few times. The CDR3: CASSLDLGAGNYGYTF. The CDR3 DNA reads TGTGCCAGCAGCTTAGATTTGGGGGCAGGGAACTATGGCTACACCTTC. The chain joins TRBV11-2 to TRBJ1-2; possibly TRBD1 for D (6 bases). The CDR3 is made up of 16 amino acids. Trimming pared 0 bases from V and 2 bases from J, leaving 13 bases between. Germline V gives CDR1 SGHAT, CDR2 FQNNGV. Full variable domain (outside the CDR3, taken from reference TRBV11-2 and TRBJ1-2): EAGVAQSPRYKIIEKRQSVAFWCNPISGHATLYWYQQILGQGPKLLIQFQNNGVVDDSQLPKDRFSAERLKGVDSTLKIQPAKLEDSAVYLCASSLDLGAGNYGYTFGSGTRLTVV.

This clone was counted a few times. CDR3 sequence: CASSQVAYEQYF. DNA of the CDR3: TGTGCCAGCAGCCAGGTAGCCTACGAGCAGTACTTC. This chain joins TRBV14 and TRBJ2-7, with unresolved D. V was trimmed by 3 bases and J by 2 bases, leaving 5 bases between them. The length of the CDR3 is 12 residues. Germline CDR1 SGHDN, CDR2 FVKESK.

The CDR3 sequence: CASSQDSDRGVDGYTF. In DNA, the CDR3 is TGCGCCAGCAGCCAAGATAGCGACAGGGGAGTGGATGGCTACACCTTC. The J gene is TRBJ1-2, the V gene TRBV4-3; TRBD1 matches 8 bases. This CDR3 is built from 16 residues. Per germline, CDR1 LGHNA and CDR2 YSLEER. J gave up 6 bases and V 0 bases, and 9 bases lay outside the gene matches.

This clone has only a few counts. The rearrangement joins TRBV7-8 to TRBJ1-2, with D possibly TRBD1 on 5 matching bases. Germline V gene data show CDR1 as SGHVS and CDR2 as FQNEAQ. The germline V and J ends were trimmed by 1 base and 6 bases, with 15 bases remaining between them. The length of the CDR3 is 15 residues. CDR3 residues: CASSLVGPDPHGYTF. The CDR3 nucleotides are TGTGCCAGCAGCTTAGTGGGGCCGGACCCTCATGGCTACACCTTC.

The chain uses TRBV4-3 and TRBJ2-7; D perhaps matches TRBD1 (5 bases). V lost 0 bases and J lost 7, with 16 bases in between. Germline V gene lookup returns CDR1 LGHNA and CDR2 YSLEER. This CDR3 has 15 residues. CDR3 nucleotide sequence: TGCGCCAGCAGCCAAGACAGGGCGACTCTCCGAGAGCAGTACTTC. The encoded protein is CASSQDRATLREQYF.

As to this clone: At the DNA level, this CDR3 is encoded by other sequences in the same sample as well. The chain is built from TRBV5-1 and TRBJ2-7, with D possibly being TRBD1 (5 bases). CDR3 length equals 14 residues. Germline CDR1 and CDR2: SGHRS and YFSETQ. V shed 1 base and J shed 2 bases, with 10 bases lying between them. The CDR3 DNA sequence: TGCGCCAGCAGCTTGCTCCAGGGTGCCTACGAGCAGTACTTC. Protein product: CASSLLQGAYEQYF.

The chain couples TRBV27 to TRBJ2-1; TRBD2 aligns across 8 bases. The junction had 3 bases not matched to a gene; V was cut back by 8 bases and J by 6 bases. The length of the CDR3 is 12 residues. Germline assignment: CDR1 MNHEY and CDR2 SMNVEV (reference sequence). The DNA for the CDR3 is TGTGCCAGCTCCCGGGGGGGCAATGAGCAGTTCTTC. Its protein is CASSRGGNEQFF.

This clone is categorized as medium-sized (0.01 to 0.1%). J is TRBJ2-1 and V is TRBV6-1, with 7 bases fitting TRBD2. Germline V gene data show CDR1 as MNHNS and CDR2 as SASEGT. The CDR3 extends over 15 amino acids. The V segment lost 3 bases and the J segment 3 bases; nucleotides outside the gene matches: 5. CDR3 protein: CASSESLADYNEQFF. In DNA form, the CDR3 reads TGTGCCAGCAGTGAGAGTCTAGCGGACTACAATGAGCAGTTCTTC.

V is TRBV18 and J is TRBJ2-7; possible D gene TRBD1, 6 bases. V lost 3 bases to trimming and J lost 4 bases, with 16 bases between them. The germline CDR1 and CDR2 sequences are KGHSH and LQKENI. The length of the CDR3 is 15 residues. The CDR3 protein is CASSPRTVFGYEQYF. CDR3 sequence (DNA): TGTGCCAGCTCACCCCGGACAGTTTTTGGGTACGAGCAGTACTTC.

The chain links TRBV4-2 to TRBJ1-6; weak D call: TRBD1 (6 bases). Germline lookup yields CDR1 LGHNA and CDR2 YNFKEQ. With 1 base removed from V and 7 bases from J, the gap between germline ends came to 20 bases. CDR3 size: 18 residues. For the CDR3, the DNA is TGTGCCAGCAGCCAAGTCCGACCGGGACATGGGTCAAATTCACCCCTCCACTTT. Its translation: CASSQVRPGHGSNSPLHF.

The J gene is TRBJ2-7, the V gene TRBV19; D gene ambiguous. Germline V gives CDR1 LNHDA, CDR2 SQIVND (reference sequence). The V end was cut by 3 bases, the J end by 6 bases, with 15 bases between. The CDR3 totals 14 residues. CDR3 sequence (DNA): TGTGCCAGTAGTATGTCCCTAGACTTGGGCGAGCAGTACTTC. This encodes CASSMSLDLGEQYF. Supplemented by reference TRBV19 and TRBJ2-7, the full variable domain reads DGGITQSPKYLFRKEGQNVTLSCEQNLNHDAMYWYRQDPGQGLRLIYYSQIVNDFQKGDIAEGYSVSREKKESFPLTVTSAQKNPTAFYLCASSMSLDLGEQYFGPGTRLTVT.